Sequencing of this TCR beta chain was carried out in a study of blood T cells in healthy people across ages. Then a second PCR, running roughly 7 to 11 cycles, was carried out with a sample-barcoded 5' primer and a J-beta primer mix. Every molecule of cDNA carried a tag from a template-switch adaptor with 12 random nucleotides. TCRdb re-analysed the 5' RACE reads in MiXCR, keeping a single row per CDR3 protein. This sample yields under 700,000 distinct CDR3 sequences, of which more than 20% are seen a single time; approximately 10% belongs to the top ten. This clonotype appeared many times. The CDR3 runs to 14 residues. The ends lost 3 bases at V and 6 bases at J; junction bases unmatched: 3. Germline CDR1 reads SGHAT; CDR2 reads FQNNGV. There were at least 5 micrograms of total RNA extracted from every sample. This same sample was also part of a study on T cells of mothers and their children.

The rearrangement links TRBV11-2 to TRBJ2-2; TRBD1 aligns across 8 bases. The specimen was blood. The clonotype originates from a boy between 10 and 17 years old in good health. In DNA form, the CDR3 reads TGTGCCAGCAGCTTGGACAGGGTTCCCGGGGAGCTGTTTTTT. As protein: CASSLDRVPGELFF.